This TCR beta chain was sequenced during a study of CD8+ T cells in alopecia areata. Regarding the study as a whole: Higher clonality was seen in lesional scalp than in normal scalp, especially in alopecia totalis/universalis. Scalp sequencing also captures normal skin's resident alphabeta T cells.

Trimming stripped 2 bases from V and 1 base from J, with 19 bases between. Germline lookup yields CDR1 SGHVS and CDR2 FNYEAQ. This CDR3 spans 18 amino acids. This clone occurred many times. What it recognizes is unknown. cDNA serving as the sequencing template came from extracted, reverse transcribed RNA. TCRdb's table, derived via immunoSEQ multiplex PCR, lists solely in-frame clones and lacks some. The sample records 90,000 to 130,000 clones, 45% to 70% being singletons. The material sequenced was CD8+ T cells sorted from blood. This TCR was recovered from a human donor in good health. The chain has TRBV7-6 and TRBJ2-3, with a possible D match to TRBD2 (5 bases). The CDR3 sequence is CASSLYGDGPRGTDTQYF. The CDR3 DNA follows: TGTGCCAGCAGCTTATACGGGGATGGGCCCCGGGGCACAGATACGCAGTATTTT.